This T cell receptor beta chain was obtained from a study of blood T cell repertoires in COVID-19. The V gene lost 6 bases and the J gene lost 0 bases, with 15 bases spanning the gap. This CDR3 is built from 16 residues. Germline CDR1 SGHTA, CDR2 FQGNSA. Per the study methods: Estimation of nucleated cell counts relied on the amplification of reference gene primers. TCRdb's table, derived via immunoSEQ multiplex PCR, lists solely in-frame clones and lacks some. The DNA was the basis for D and trimming; V, J and clone size are from that table. The sample records around 190,000 clones, more than 75% being singletons.

The origin of this receptor is a woman between 45 and 65 years old with active or convalescent COVID-19. Sequencing used peripheral blood. The V call is TRBV7-2, the J call TRBJ2-1, with D possibly TRBD2 on 7 matching bases. The CDR3 DNA reads TGTGCCAGCAGATCGAAGGGGGGGAGCTCCTACAATGAGCAGTTCTTC. Translated, it gives CASRSKGGSSYNEQFF.